The next 4 T cell receptor beta chains were all read from a single sample in a study of blood T cells in healthy people across ages. PCR was performed a second time for about 7 to 11 cycles using a sample-barcoded 5' primer and a J-beta primer mix. MiXCR was run by TCRdb on the 5' RACE reads, yielding one entry per CDR3 protein. The sample contains over 600,000 distinct CDR3 sequences, 40% to 50% of which appear only once. Sequenced: blood. The receptors originated from an elderly man in good health.

V is TRBV7-6 and J is TRBJ2-3; D is possibly TRBD2 (6 bases). The CDR3 is 15 amino acids. V was shortened by 5 bases and J by 1 base, with 13 bases between the two germline ends. Germline lookup yields CDR1 SGHVS and CDR2 FNYEAQ. The CDR3 DNA is TGTGCCAGCAGCCGGAGGGGTCAGCGCACAGATACGCAGTATTTT. Translated: CASSRRGQRTDTQYF.

J is TRBJ2-5 and V is TRBV25-1; TRBD1 is a possible D gene (6 bases). CDR3 size: 16 residues. Deletions cut 4 bases from V and 9 bases from J, with 24 bases between. CDR1 MGHDK and CDR2 SYGVNS come from the germline V gene. The CDR3 DNA is TGTGCCAGCAGTGGAGGCCGGGACAACGTCGGGCAGGCCCAGTACTTC. It codes for CASSGGRDNVGQAQYF.

Of note for this clonotype: Compared with germline, one end of the junction differs, possibly owing to a read error. The V and J genes are TRBV5-1 and TRBJ2-5, with a tentative D call TRBD1 (5 bases). Germline V gene lookup returns CDR1 SGHRS and CDR2 YFSETQ. This CDR3 spans 14 amino acids. The CDR3 protein is CASSLGRVHETQYF. CDR3 in DNA: TGCGCCAGCAGCTTGGGCAGGGTCCATGAGACCCAGTACTTT.

As DNA, the CDR3 is TGTGCCAGCAGCCAAATGCAGGGGGCAATAACTGAAGCTTTCTTT. This codes for CASSQMQGAITEAFF. The chain is built from TRBV3-1 and TRBJ1-1, with 8 bases identical to TRBD1. After removal of 2 bases from V and 5 bases from J, the junction contained 7 bases not matched to a gene. Germline lookup yields CDR1 LGHDT and CDR2 YNNKEL (reference sequence). This CDR3 has 15 residues.